A selection of T cell receptor beta chains follows, all from one sample in a study of blood T cell repertoires in COVID-19. The data were produced by immunoSEQ multiplex PCR, yet TCRdb's version contains in-frame clones alone and is incomplete. In the table there are more than 250,000 clones, 75% to 90% of which are singletons. Specimen: peripheral blood. The origin of the receptors is a woman aged 45-60 years with COVID-19, enrolled during active disease. Each CDR3 is given with its conserved first and last residue.

cdr3_aa,j_call,v_call
CASSIPGRYEQYF,TRBJ2-7,TRBV19
CAITDRGGNEQFF,TRBJ2-1,TRBV10-3
CASRLLAGAGNEQFF,TRBJ2-1,TRBV5-1
CASSLRLESSYNEQFF,TRBJ2-1,TRBV7-3
CASSYTFAGTNEKLFF,TRBJ1-4,TRBV6-5
CASSLAGQGYSPLHF,TRBJ1-6,TRBV5-1
CATRSGRAGTDTQYF,TRBJ2-3,TRBV24-1
CSVEEQQGKTQYF,TRBJ2-5,TRBV29-1
CASSIRDRLGNTIYF,TRBJ1-3,TRBV13
CASSPSTGGHTEAFF,TRBJ1-1,TRBV7-3
CASSPSNTGELFF,TRBJ2-2,TRBV7-3